Following are 18 T cell receptor beta chains from one sample sequenced in a study of beta chain features in type 1 diabetes. No antigen is known for these receptors. Of the isolated RNA, all was reverse transcribed, and so the sequenced material was expressed TCRB transcripts. The protocol was immunoSEQ multiplex PCR, while the TCRdb copy is restricted to in-frame clones and leaves out a portion. In the table there are roughly 150,000 clones, 6.5% to 10% of which are singletons. Points from the study as a whole: Shorter TCRB CDR3s, moderately but significantly so, marked every one of the four CD4+ subsets in Type 1 diabetes patients.

Sample: central memory CD4+ T cells from blood. These receptors all stem from a woman under 30 with type 1 diabetes.

This sequence joins TRBV27 and TRBJ2-7; 8 nucleotides match TRBD1. CDR3 length: 15 residues. V trimming: 5 bases; J trimming: 1 base; junction bases outside the gene matches: 7. CDR1 is MNHEY, CDR2 SMNVEV, per germline (reference sequence). In nucleotides, the CDR3 is TGTGCCAGCAGTCGCCGACAGGGGTTGTCCTACGAGCAGTACTTC. Translation gives CASSRRQGLSYEQYF.

The chain joins TRBV30 to TRBJ2-1; 7 bases are a match to TRBD1. This CDR3 contains 15 residues. Germline V gives CDR1 GTSNPN, CDR2 SVGIG (reference sequence). The V segment lost 2 bases and the J segment 0 bases; nucleotides outside the gene matches: 4. The CDR3 region has the DNA TGTGCCTGGAGTACCGGGACAGCCTCCTACAATGAGCAGTTCTTC. This translates into CAWSTGTASYNEQFF.

This clone has more than one count but fewer than ten. The rearrangement links TRBV7-2 to TRBJ2-2; possible D gene TRBD2, 5 bases. Germline-derived CDR1 and CDR2 are SGHTA and FQGNSA. The CDR3 runs 14 residues. Trimming cost V 6 bases and J 4 bases, with 12 bases left between them. CDR3 amino acids: CASREWELTGELFF. CDR3 nucleotides: TGTGCCAGCAGGGAGTGGGAGCTCACCGGGGAGCTGTTTTTT.

This clone was found a few times. The gene calls are TRBV9 and TRBJ1-2; possible D gene TRBD1, 6 bases. Looked up from germline, CDR1 is SGDLS and CDR2 is YYNGEE. The CDR3 contains 15 residues. Trimming left V 4 bases short and J 0 bases short, with 13 bases between. The CDR3 sequence: CASSTGQPANYGYTF. As DNA, the CDR3 is TGTGCCAGCAGCACCGGACAGCCAGCTAACTATGGCTACACCTTC. Full variable domain (remainder filled in from reference TRBV9 and TRBJ1-2): DSGVTQTPKHLITATGQRVTLRCSPRSGDLSVYWYQQSLDQGLQFLIQYYNGEERAKGNILERFSAQQFPDLHSELNLSSLELGDSALYFCASSTGQPANYGYTFGSGTRLTVV.

The chain has TRBV13 and TRBJ2-2; D is possibly TRBD1 (5 bases). This CDR3 spans 15 amino acids. The germline V gene encodes CDR1 PRHDT and CDR2 FYEKMQ (reference sequence). The V end lost 3 bases, the J end lost 6 bases, and 14 bases lay between the germline ends. As DNA, the CDR3 is TGTGCCAGCAGCTTGTCCGACTGGGGCCCCGGGGAGCTGTTTTTT. Translated, it gives CASSLSDWGPGELFF.

This clone was detected a few times. This sequence joins TRBV28 and TRBJ2-1; TRBD1 is a possible D gene (6 bases). Germline V lookup: CDR1 MDHEN, CDR2 SYDVKM. This CDR3 is 13 amino acids long. V was cut by 4 bases and J by 12 bases, with 16 bases left in between. The CDR3 reads CASSSQGIRRQFF. Here the CDR3 DNA reads TGTGCCAGCAGTTCCCAGGGGATCAGGCGGCAGTTCTTC.

The sample holds a few counts of this clone. This chain connects TRBV15 to TRBJ2-7; 9 positions match TRBD2. J was trimmed by 6 bases and V by 0 bases; bases with no gene match: 12. Per germline, CDR1 LNHNV and CDR2 YYDKDF (reference sequence). CDR3 length: 17 residues. The chain's CDR3 is CATSRDSRGGLASEQYF. The DNA for the CDR3 is TGTGCCACCAGCAGAGATAGCCGGGGGGGACTAGCTTCCGAGCAGTACTTC.

The chain combines TRBV5-1 with TRBJ2-2, with 8 bases aligning to TRBD2. This CDR3 has 15 amino acids. In germline, CDR1 is SGHRS, CDR2 YFSETQ. Trimming removed 4 bases from V and 4 bases from J; junction bases left unmatched: 6. In DNA form, the CDR3 reads TGCGCCAGCAGCCCGGGACTAGTGGCCACCGGGGAGCTGTTTTTT. Amino acids: CASSPGLVATGELFF. Based on the CDR3 plus reference TRBV5-1 and TRBJ2-2, the full variable domain is KAGVTQTPRYLIKTRGQQVTLSCSPISGHRSVSWYQQTPGQGLQFLFEYFSETQRNKGNFPGRFSGRQFSNSRSEMNVSTLELGDSALYLCASSPGLVATGELFFGEGSRLTVL.

This sequence joins TRBV7-2 and TRBJ2-7; 9 bases agree with TRBD1. Germline assignment: CDR1 SGHTA and CDR2 FQGNSA. The trim removed 8 bases at V and 6 bases at J, leaving 8 bases unmatched. CDR3 size: 13 residues. For the CDR3, the DNA is TGTGCCAGCTCTTACCGGGACAGGGCCGAGCAGTACTTC. Its protein product is CASSYRDRAEQYF.

As concerns this clone: Other DNA variants within this sample encode the same CDR3. This sequence joins TRBV4-3 and TRBJ2-7; 10 bases align to TRBD1. CDR3 length: 13 amino acids. Germline V gene sequence: CDR1 LGHNA, CDR2 YSLEER. V lost 4 bases to trimming and J lost 3 bases; unmatched junction nucleotides: 0. CDR3 region: CASSRDRGYEQYF. The CDR3 DNA reads TGCGCCAGCAGCCGGGACAGGGGCTACGAGCAGTACTTC.

V usage is TRBV7-9 and J usage is TRBJ2-7; D uncertain. Trimming removed 1 base at V and 5 bases at J, with 6 bases between. Germline V gives CDR1 SEHNR, CDR2 FQNEAQ (reference sequence). CDR3 size: 12 residues. The CDR3 sequence: CASSLGVDEQYF. The CDR3 DNA follows: TGTGCCAGCAGCTTAGGCGTGGACGAGCAGTACTTC.

This chain links TRBV7-9 with TRBJ2-7; 10 bases match TRBD1. The CDR3 length is 15 residues. Germline V gene sequence: CDR1 SEHNR, CDR2 FQNEAQ (reference sequence). V lost 6 bases and J lost 6; bases outside the gene matches: 11. The CDR3 sequence is CASSKPGQGTGEQYF. CDR3 nucleotides: TGTGCCAGCAGTAAACCGGGACAGGGGACGGGCGAGCAGTACTTC.

This clone turned up a few times. J is TRBJ2-7 and V is TRBV28; 9 bases fit TRBD2. The CDR3 is made up of 16 amino acids. Germline assignment: CDR1 MDHEN and CDR2 SYDVKM. V lost 5 bases to trimming and J lost 5 bases; unmatched junction nucleotides: 13. The CDR3 DNA follows: TGTGCCAGCAGTACCGTGGGTAGCGGGAGTAGCCACGAGCAGTACTTC. Protein sequence: CASSTVGSGSSHEQYF. Full variable domain (missing parts from reference TRBV28 and TRBJ2-7): DVKVTQSSRYLVKRTGEKVFLECVQDMDHENMFWYRQDPGLGLRLIYFSYDVKMKEKGDIPEGYSVSREKKERFSLILESASTNQTSMYLCASSTVGSGSSHEQYFGPGTRLTVT.

The chain recombines TRBV5-4 with TRBJ2-3; tentatively, D is TRBD2 (6 bases). The ends were cut back, 4 bases at V and 0 bases at J, with 18 bases in the middle. The CDR3 has 17 residues. Looked up from germline, CDR1 is SGHNT and CDR2 is YYREEE (reference sequence). The CDR3 sequence: CASSQASGRHSTDTQYF. The CDR3 nucleotides read TGTGCCAGCAGCCAAGCCTCCGGGAGACATAGCACAGATACGCAGTATTTT.

This clone was counted a few times. The V gene is TRBV27, the J gene TRBJ2-5; 7 nucleotides agree with TRBD1. The CDR3 totals 15 residues. With 4 bases clipped from V and 2 bases from J, the junction kept 7 bases outside the gene matches. Germline loops: CDR1 MNHEY, CDR2 SMNVEV (reference sequence). This CDR3 is CASSSRQGSQETQYF. The CDR3 region has the DNA TGTGCCAGCAGTTCCCGACAGGGATCACAAGAGACCCAGTACTTC.

The rearrangement links TRBV4-3 to TRBJ2-3; tentatively, D is TRBD2 (5 bases). Germline V gives CDR1 LGHNA, CDR2 YSLEER. The V gene lost 2 bases and the J gene lost 3 bases, with 15 bases spanning the gap. The CDR3 totals 16 residues. The CDR3 region has the DNA TGCGCCAGCAGCCAATTCGGTGGGAGTAGAACAGATACGCAGTATTTT. Encoded protein: CASSQFGGSRTDTQYF.

This chain connects TRBV5-1 to TRBJ2-3; D remains ambiguous. Germline values: CDR1 SGHRS, CDR2 YFSETQ. This CDR3 spans 15 amino acids. Trimming removed 0 bases at V and 0 bases at J, with 8 bases between. CDR3 residues: CASSLVSGSTDTQYF. DNA for the CDR3: TGCGCCAGCAGCTTGGTCTCCGGGAGCACAGATACGCAGTATTTT.

This clone was detected a few times. The rearrangement uses TRBV28 and TRBJ2-7, with 7 bases identical to TRBD2. Germline values: CDR1 MDHEN, CDR2 SYDVKM. V trimming: 7 bases; J trimming: 2 bases; junction bases outside the gene matches: 8. The CDR3 sequence is 14 residues long. CDR3: CASKPAGETYEQYF. Written as DNA, the CDR3 is TGTGCCAGCAAGCCCGCGGGAGAGACCTACGAGCAGTACTTC.